This T cell receptor beta chain was captured by sequencing in a study of shared clonotypes between healthy human individuals. Original processing notes: Sequence data from immunoSEQ were junction-only and lacked quality scores; consequently, filtering differed. Profiled with immunoSEQ multiplex PCR; TCRdb holds only in-frame clones, not every one. V and J calls and clone size come straight from that table; D and trimming were deduced from the DNA. The table records 2,100,000 or so clones, under 97% of them present only once. To note about this clone: No antigen is known for it.

Every contributor of samples was a Caucasian grown-up residing in Nashville, Tennessee. CDR1 and CDR2 (germline): SGHNT, YYREEE (reference sequence). The CDR3 covers 14 residues. Deletions cut 1 base from V and 5 bases from J, with 12 bases between. Whole-study results and caveats: Memory subsets generally showed lower estimated richness than naive subsets.

The sample was naive CD4+ T cells sorted from blood. Indicated subset: CD45RA+ positively selected. The TCR was taken from a man aged 18 to 35 in good health. The V call is TRBV5-4, the J call TRBJ2-5; D call uncertain. The CDR3 region has the DNA TGTGCCAGCAGCTTGACCAAGTTAAAGGAGACCCAGTACTTC. Protein sequence: CASSLTKLKETQYF.